Given below is one T cell receptor beta chain in context. CDR1 and CDR2 (germline): LGHNT, FRNRAP. V lost 4 bases, J lost 4 bases, and 6 bases lay in between. The CDR3 runs 12 residues. The data were taken from a study of blood T cell repertoires in COVID-19. Authors' methods: Amplified reference gene primers provided the basis for estimating nucleated cell counts. Here immunoSEQ multiplex PCR was the method, and the copy in TCRdb shows in-frame clones only, minus some. D and trimming were read from the DNA, whereas the V and J calls and clone size are those reported in that table. The table includes a few hundred thousand clones, about 91% detected once.

The chain carries TRBV12-5 and TRBJ2-3; no definite D call. This clonotype was obtained from a woman in her 40s who had recovered from COVID-19. The sample comprised peripheral blood. The CDR3 DNA sequence: TGTGCTAGTGGTTCGTCCGCAGATACGCAGTATTTT. Protein: CASGSSADTQYF.